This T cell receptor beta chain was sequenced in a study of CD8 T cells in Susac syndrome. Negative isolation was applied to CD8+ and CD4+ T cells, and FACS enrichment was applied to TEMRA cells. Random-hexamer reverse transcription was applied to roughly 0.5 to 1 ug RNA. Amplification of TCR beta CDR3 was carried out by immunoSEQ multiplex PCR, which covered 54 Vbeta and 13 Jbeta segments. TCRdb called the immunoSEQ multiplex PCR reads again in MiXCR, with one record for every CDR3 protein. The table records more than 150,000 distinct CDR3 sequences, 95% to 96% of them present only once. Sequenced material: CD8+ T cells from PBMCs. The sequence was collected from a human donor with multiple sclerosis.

The CDR3 nucleotides are TGTGCCAGCAGCCCTTACGGCGGGGGGGAGGCAGATACGCAGTATTTT. It is translated as CASSPYGGGEADTQYF. V is TRBV12-3 or TRBV12-4 and J is TRBJ2-3; 9 positions match TRBD2. This CDR3 is 16 amino acids long. J gave up 4 bases and V 6 bases, and 11 bases lay outside the gene matches.